This T cell receptor beta chain was captured in a study of shared clonotypes between healthy human individuals. For the study at large: Plates per donor: three CD4 naive, three CD4 memory, two CD8 naive, one CD8 memory. Study results and limitations: Clonotypes that were shared across a handful of donors made up about 5.1% of naive CD4 clonotypes.

At deep level, the assay was performed. Clones were read by immunoSEQ multiplex PCR, and TCRdb kept only the in-frame ones, dropping some. Of some 2,100,000 clones detected, around 93% appear once; the ten largest clones hold around 1.7%. Comment on this clone: Its cognate antigen is unknown.

The CDR3 loop spans 14 amino acids. The germline V gene encodes CDR1 MDHEN and CDR2 SYDVKM. V shed 5 bases and J 4 bases; nucleotides not matched to a gene: 4. Only CD45RO-negative cells positively selected for CCR7 counted as naive CD8 cells, so terminally differentiated effector memory CD45RA+ cells were excluded. Sequenced sample: naive CD8+ T cells from PBMCs. The sequence came from a man between 18 and 35 years old in good health. Some clones in this sample may be carry-over from other donors' samples. The chain links TRBV28 to TRBJ2-3; TRBD1 matches 9 bases. This CDR3 reads CASSTTGGSDTQYF. In DNA, the CDR3 is TGTGCCAGCAGTACGACAGGGGGGTCAGATACGCAGTATTTT.